This TCR beta chain came from a study of T cell responses to AZD1222 COVID-19 vaccine. The repertoire was sequenced with immunoSEQ multiplex PCR; TCRdb's copy has only in-frame clones and lacks some. Among about 180,000 clones, 94% were seen once, and the ten largest hold roughly 1.7%. The CDR3 consists of 13 residues. V dropped 3 bases and J dropped 3; count of bases not matched to a gene: 1. The study pooled second doses at about 4 or about 12 weeks. V is TRBV12-3 or TRBV12-4 and J is TRBJ2-5; the match to TRBD1 covers 7 bases. This TCR derives from an adult who received the AZD1222 COVID-19 vaccine. Here the sequenced sample was peripheral blood, taken 28 days after the second AZD1222 dose. The CDR3 loop reads CASSLTGKETQYF. The DNA for the CDR3 is TGTGCCAGCAGTTTGACAGGGAAAGAGACCCAGTACTTC.